Listed below are T cell receptor beta chains from one sample, sequenced in a study of shared clonotypes between healthy human individuals. Method: immunoSEQ multiplex PCR; TCRdb's copy keeps in-frame clones and lacks some. Seen here are roughly 1,800,000 clones, about 95% observed once, and the top ten hold roughly 1.2%. Specimen: naive CD8+ T cells sorted from blood. The receptors shown here come from a man younger than 30 in good health. The CDR3 runs from the conserved cysteine through the conserved F or W. The order of the fields is clone size, D gene, V gene, J gene, CDR3 DNA, CDR3 protein. A D gene is named only where the DNA matches it firmly. Not all rows give a size; the values are once, few, many and, for expanded clones, a class.

size: -; D: -; V: TRBV4-3; J: TRBJ2-1; DNA: TGCGCCAGCAGCCAAGGACCGGGGAATGAGCAGTTCTTC; CDR3: CASSQGPGNEQFF
size: once; D: -; V: TRBV4-3; J: TRBJ2-2; DNA: TGCGCCAGCAGCCCGGTAATAGACGCCGGGGAGCTGTTTTTT; CDR3: CASSPVIDAGELFF
size: -; D: -; V: TRBV27; J: TRBJ1-5; DNA: TGTGCCAGCAGTTTAATGGGGGTAAGCAATCAGCCCCAGCATTTT; CDR3: CASSLMGVSNQPQHF
size: -; D: -; V: TRBV13; J: TRBJ2-3; DNA: TGTGCCAGCAGCTCGGTAATGCTTCAAAGCACAGATACGCAGTATTTT; CDR3: CASSSVMLQSTDTQYF
size: -; D: -; V: TRBV7-9; J: TRBJ2-5; DNA: TGTGCCAGCAGCTTATTGGGGAGCCAAGAGACCCAGTACTTC; CDR3: CASSLLGSQETQYF
size: -; D: TRBD1; V: TRBV28; J: TRBJ1-5; DNA: TGTGCCAGCAGACCCGGGACAGGGATTCAGCCCCAGCATTTT; CDR3: CASRPGTGIQPQHF
size: -; D: -; V: TRBV12-5; J: TRBJ1-5; DNA: TGTGCTAGTGGTTTGGGCAATCAGCCCCAGCATTTT; CDR3: CASGLGNQPQHF
size: -; D: TRBD2; V: TRBV4-1; J: TRBJ2-3; DNA: TGCGCCAGCGTGGAACTAGCGGGGGGAACAGATACGCAGTATTTT; CDR3: CASVELAGGTDTQYF
size: -; D: -; V: TRBV29-1; J: TRBJ2-7; DNA: TGCAGCGCCGGCGGGAATTCCTACGAGCAGTACTTC; CDR3: CSAGGNSYEQYF
size: -; D: -; V: TRBV4-1; J: TRBJ2-5; DNA: TGCGCCAGCAGCCAAGAATCTTACCTCCAAGAGACCCAGTACTTC; CDR3: CASSQESYLQETQYF
size: -; D: -; V: TRBV6-5; J: TRBJ2-3; DNA: TGTGCCAGCAGTACAGCCTCTGGGGTTTCCGATACGCAGTATTTT; CDR3: CASSTASGVSDTQYF
size: few; D: -; V: TRBV27; J: TRBJ1-2; DNA: TGTGCCAGCAGTTTATCAGGGGGGCCGTATGGCTACACCTTC; CDR3: CASSLSGGPYGYTF
size: -; D: -; V: TRBV7-2; J: TRBJ2-7; DNA: TGTGCCAGCAGCTTAGTGGATGAGTGGGACGAGCAGTACTTC; CDR3: CASSLVDEWDEQYF
size: -; D: TRBD1; V: TRBV9; J: TRBJ1-2; DNA: TGTGCCAGCAGCGTAGCCCGGACAGGCTACTATGGCTACACCTTC; CDR3: CASSVARTGYYGYTF
size: once; D: -; V: TRBV7-9; J: TRBJ1-4; DNA: TGTGCCAGCAGCTTGGCGGGAGGTGAAAAACTGTTTTTT; CDR3: CASSLAGGEKLFF
size: -; D: -; V: TRBV2; J: TRBJ2-3; DNA: -; CDR3: CASSSSRDLSHTQYF
size: -; D: TRBD1; V: TRBV15; J: TRBJ1-5; DNA: TGTGCCACCAGCAGAGATCTAGGGACAGGGGGCAATCAGCCCCAGCATTTT; CDR3: CATSRDLGTGGNQPQHF
size: -; D: -; V: TRBV5-6; J: TRBJ1-1; DNA: TGTGCCAGCAGCTTGGAGGGAAACACTGAAGCTTTCTTT; CDR3: CASSLEGNTEAFF
size: -; D: TRBD1; V: TRBV11-2; J: TRBJ2-1; DNA: TGTGCCAGCAGCTTAGGGACAGGGTATGAGCAGTTCTTC; CDR3: CASSLGTGYEQFF
size: -; D: -; V: TRBV11-2; J: TRBJ2-7; DNA: TGTGCCAGCAGCTGGGGACGATTCTACGAGCAGTACTTC; CDR3: CASSWGRFYEQYF
size: -; D: TRBD1; V: TRBV7-9; J: TRBJ1-1; DNA: TGTGCCAGCAGCGGAGGACAGGGGAAGACTGAAGCTTTCTTT; CDR3: CASSGGQGKTEAFF
size: -; D: -; V: TRBV20-1; J: TRBJ2-7; DNA: TGCAGTGCTAGAGAGGTCGGGGTTCAGTACTTC; CDR3: CSAREVGVQYF
size: -; D: TRBD2; V: TRBV4-3; J: TRBJ2-2; DNA: TGCGCCAGCAGGGTCGGGAGGGTGACCGGGGAGCTGTTTTTT; CDR3: CASRVGRVTGELFF
size: -; D: TRBD2; V: TRBV29-1; J: TRBJ2-7; DNA: TGCAGCGTTGACGACGGGACTAGCCCGACCTACGAGCAGTACTTC; CDR3: CSVDDGTSPTYEQYF
size: -; D: -; V: TRBV10-3; J: TRBJ1-2; DNA: TGTGCCATCAGTGAGTCGTTCGGAGACTATGGCTACACCTTC; CDR3: CAISESFGDYGYTF
size: -; D: -; V: TRBV10-3; J: TRBJ2-1; DNA: TGTGCCATCAGTGAGTCATCGTTCGGTGATGAGCAGTTCTTC; CDR3: CAISESSFGDEQFF
size: -; D: TRBD1; V: TRBV2; J: TRBJ1-2; DNA: TGTGCCAGCAGTGGACAGGGGGTACGCTATGGCTACACCTTC; CDR3: CASSGQGVRYGYTF
size: -; D: TRBD1; V: TRBV7-6; J: TRBJ2-7; DNA: TGTGCCAGCAGCCCAATTGTGGTCCCACAGGGGGAGCAGTACTTC; CDR3: CASSPIVVPQGEQYF
size: -; D: TRBD2; V: TRBV7-9; J: TRBJ2-5; DNA: TGTGCCAGCAGCTTACTAGCGGGAGGGCCCCAAGAGACCCAGTACTTC; CDR3: CASSLLAGGPQETQYF
size: -; D: TRBD2; V: TRBV27; J: TRBJ2-3; DNA: TGTGCCAGCAGTTCCATTAGCGGGGGGGAGCAGGAGACGCAGTATTTT; CDR3: CASSSISGGEQETQYF
size: -; D: -; V: TRBV5-1; J: TRBJ2-7; DNA: TGCGCCAGCAGTTATTTAGGGCGAGGCGAGCAGTACTTC; CDR3: CASSYLGRGEQYF
size: -; D: -; V: TRBV7-9; J: TRBJ1-2; DNA: TGTGCCAGCAGCCTAGGACAAGCCGCCTATGGCTACACCTTC; CDR3: CASSLGQAAYGYTF
size: -; D: -; V: TRBV30; J: TRBJ2-7; DNA: TGTGCCTGGAGTGTAGGACTGAAAGCAAACGAGCAGTACTTC; CDR3: CAWSVGLKANEQYF
size: once; D: TRBD2; V: TRBV11-2; J: TRBJ2-1; DNA: TGTGCCAGCAGCTTAGTTAGCGGGAGTGGCTACAATGAGCAGTTCTTC; CDR3: CASSLVSGSGYNEQFF
size: -; D: -; V: TRBV9; J: TRBJ2-5; DNA: TGTGCCAGCAGCTCCGGACGTCAAGAGACCCAGTACTTC; CDR3: CASSSGRQETQYF
size: once; D: TRBD2; V: TRBV11-3; J: TRBJ2-2; DNA: TGTGCCAGCAGCCCCGGGACTACAGGGGAGCTGTTTTTT; CDR3: CASSPGTTGELFF
size: -; D: TRBD1; V: TRBV9; J: TRBJ1-4; DNA: TGTGCCAGCAGCGTAGGGGACAGCGGACGCGATGAAAAACTGTTTTTT; CDR3: CASSVGDSGRDEKLFF